Included here is one T cell receptor beta chain sequence, with context. Its antigen is currently unknown. The PCR employed 60 Vbeta primers together with 13 Jbeta primers. Sequencing was performed with immunoSEQ multiplex PCR; in TCRdb, only in-frame clones are kept and a portion is missing. This table holds 59,000 or so clones, 65% to 80% found once. This record comes from a study of cytomegalovirus exposure and HLA in healthy donors. The CDR3 contains 14 residues. Germline lookup yields CDR1 MNHEY and CDR2 SMNVEV (reference sequence). The V and J ends lost 10 bases and 7 bases respectively, with 17 bases between them. Study-wide findings and caveats: By HLA locus, TCR association rates varied in a later analysis, with DRB1 showing the most and HLA-C the fewest. Highly shared variants forming one cluster were likely a sequencing artifact.

The sequencing sample was made of PBMCs. The sequence came from a man aged 30-40 years in good health and CMV-seropositive. The rearrangement links TRBV27 to TRBJ1-6, with a possible D match to TRBD1 (5 bases). CDR3 residues: CATGGNFGNSPLHF. The DNA for the CDR3 is TGTGCCACCGGGGGGAATTTCGGAAATTCACCCCTCCACTTT.